Listed here are 23 T cell receptor beta chains from one sample, sequenced in a study of Graves' ophthalmopathy and Graves' hyperthyroidism. Amplification of the TCR beta CDR3 regions used RNA transcripts (as template). Scientists carried out first-round RT-PCR using HTBI primers and then a second-round multiplex PCR. TCRdb re-analysed the multiplex PCR reads in MiXCR, keeping a single row per CDR3 protein. The data contain 740,000 or so distinct CDR3 sequences, 40% of them singletons. The source material was peripheral blood. The receptors come from an adult man with Graves' ophthalmopathy.

The chain recombines TRBV29-1 with TRBJ2-7, with D tentatively TRBD2 (6 bases). Germline-derived CDR1 and CDR2 are SQVTM and ANQGSEA. Trimming cost V 8 bases and J 5 bases, with 16 bases left between them. This CDR3 is built from 12 residues. The DNA for the CDR3 is TGCAGCTGGGGCGGGACGGGGGACGAGCAGTACTTC. As protein: CSWGGTGDEQYF.

Notes on this clonotype: This may come from a read error, since a much larger clone is one base off. This chain connects TRBV20-1 to TRBJ2-5, with TRBD1 as a possible D gene (5 bases). The V and J ends lost 0 bases and 13 bases respectively, with 12 bases between them. The CDR3 has 11 residues. Germline-derived CDR1 and CDR2 are DFQATT and SNEGSKA (reference sequence). The CDR3 region has the DNA TGCAGTGCTAGAGATCGCAGGGTCCTGTACTTC. This gives the protein CSARDRRVLYF.

In its sample, this clonotype was seen many times. V and J are TRBV20-1 and TRBJ2-7, with TRBD2 matching 10 bases. The CDR3 contains 15 residues. Germline loops: CDR1 DFQATT, CDR2 SNEGSKA (reference sequence). The ends lost 6 bases at V and 5 bases at J; junction bases unmatched: 13. The CDR3 is CSASPMSGRENEQYF. DNA of the CDR3: TGCAGTGCCAGCCCAATGAGCGGGAGGGAAAACGAGCAGTACTTC.

V usage is TRBV5-8 and J usage is TRBJ1-2, with TRBD1 as a possible D gene (5 bases). Germline values: CDR1 SGHTS, CDR2 YDEGEE. Trimming removed 4 bases from V and 3 bases from J, with 16 bases in between. The CDR3 covers 15 residues. CDR3 in DNA: TGTGCCAGCAGCCCCGACTTCGGCAGGGACTATGGCTACACCTTC. Encoded protein: CASSPDFGRDYGYTF.

This clonotype was recorded once. V and J are TRBV29-1 and TRBJ1-5; D not resolved. CDR3 length equals 12 residues. The germline gives CDR1 SQVTM, CDR2 ANQGSEA. The CDR3 spells CSETLGNQPQHF. In DNA, the CDR3 is TGCAGTGAGACGTTAGGCAATCAGCCCCAGCATTTT.

The chain employs TRBV20-1 and TRBJ2-5; 13 bases fit TRBD2. The length of the CDR3 is 15 residues. CDR1 and CDR2 (germline): DFQATT, SNEGSKA (reference sequence). J was trimmed by 5 bases and V by 5 bases; bases with no gene match: 8. CDR3 sequence reads: CSALGLAGVGETQYF. DNA of the CDR3: TGCAGTGCTTTAGGACTAGCGGGAGTGGGGGAGACCCAGTACTTC.

This clonotype has just one count. The J gene is TRBJ2-5, the V gene TRBV29-1; 8 bases map to TRBD2. The junction had 6 bases not matched to a gene; V was cut back by 4 bases and J by 5 bases. The length of the CDR3 is 13 residues. Per the germline V gene, CDR1 is SQVTM and CDR2 is ANQGSEA. The CDR3 region is CSVASGRRETQYF. CDR3 DNA: TGCAGCGTTGCCAGCGGGAGAAGGGAGACCCAGTACTTC. Based on the CDR3 plus reference TRBV29-1 and TRBJ2-5, the full variable domain is SAVISQKPSRDICQRGTSLTIQCQVDSQVTMMFWYRQQPGQSLTLIATANQGSEATYESGFVIDKFPISRPNLTFSTLTVSNMSPEDSSIYLCSVASGRRETQYFGPGTRLLVL.

Comments on this clonotype: This is likely a read error, given that the CDR3 carries no conserved phenylalanine or tryptophan at its end. This rearrangement joins TRBV20-1 to TRBJ1-1; TRBD1 might be the D (6 bases). Germline CDR1 reads DFQATT; CDR2 reads SNEGSKA (reference sequence). There are 18 residues in the CDR3. Trimming pared 7 bases from V and 0 bases from J, leaving 27 bases between. The CDR3 here is CSGSLSWVGQLMNTEAFS. Here the CDR3 DNA reads TGCAGTGGATCCTTGAGTTGGGTTGGACAGCTCATGAACACTGAAGCTTTCTCT.

This chain connects TRBV25-1 to TRBJ2-2; D gene ambiguous. The CDR3 spans 16 residues. Germline V gives CDR1 MGHDK, CDR2 SYGVNS. The V end was cut by 6 bases, the J end by 0 bases, with 14 bases between. CDR3 protein: CASSLRSLSNTGELFF. CDR3 sequence (DNA): TGTGCCAGCAGCTTACGGTCACTTTCGAACACCGGGGAGCTGTTTTTT. Full variable domain (outside the CDR3, taken from reference TRBV25-1 and TRBJ2-2): EADIYQTPRYLVIGTGKKITLECSQTMGHDKMYWYQQDPGMELHLIHYSYGVNSTEKGDLSSESTVSRIRTEHFPLTLESARPSHTSQYLCASSLRSLSNTGELFFGEGSRLTVL.

About this clonotype itself: A read error is possible here, since a much larger clone lies one base away. J is TRBJ2-2 and V is TRBV29-1, with D perhaps matching TRBD2 (5 bases). The CDR3 spans 11 residues. Germline V gene sequence: CDR1 SQVTM, CDR2 ANQGSEA. The CDR3, as DNA: TGCAGCGGCCTTAACACCGGGGAGCCGTTTTTT. Its protein is CSGLNTGEPFF.

There are a few counts of this clonotype. The rearrangement links TRBV7-9 to TRBJ2-5; D is undetermined. V lost 1 base to trimming and J lost 0 bases, with 6 bases between them. The CDR3 totals 14 residues. From germline, CDR1 is SEHNR and CDR2 FQNEAQ (reference sequence). The CDR3 is CASSLERHQETQYF. In DNA, the CDR3 is TGTGCCAGCAGCTTAGAGCGACACCAAGAGACCCAGTACTTC.

This chain connects TRBV2 to TRBJ2-5; unclear D gene. The end of the DNA fits TRBJ2-1 better, so the J call may be wrong. Germline values: CDR1 SNHLY, CDR2 FYNNEI. The CDR3 extends over 11 amino acids. Here the CDR3 DNA reads TGTGCCAGCCAATACAGCAATGAGCAGTTCTTC. Translation: CASQYSNEQFF.

The chain uses TRBV25-1 and TRBJ2-5; 10 positions match TRBD2. The CDR3 runs to 17 residues. V shed 4 bases, J shed 2 bases, and the junction held 10 bases outside the gene matches. Germline V CDR1 and CDR2: MGHDK, SYGVNS. Here the CDR3 DNA reads TGTGCCAGCAGTGGCCTCCCCTTAGCGGGGGGACAAGAGACCCAGTACTTC. Protein sequence: CASSGLPLAGGQETQYF.

This clonotype was counted only a few times. This sequence joins TRBV2 and TRBJ1-1; D is undetermined. This CDR3 region has 15 residues. V lost 6 bases and J lost 0, with 14 bases in between. Germline CDR1 reads SNHLY; CDR2 reads FYNNEI. The CDR3 DNA is TGTGCCAGCAGCCAAGATTTAGGGCTGAACACTGAAGCTTTCTTT. This sequence encodes CASSQDLGLNTEAFF.

The V gene is TRBV7-9, the J gene TRBJ2-6; possibly TRBD1 for D (6 bases). The germline V gene encodes CDR1 SEHNR and CDR2 FQNEAQ (reference sequence). V lost 5 bases to trimming and J lost 9 bases, with 14 bases between them. CDR3 length: 14 amino acids. The CDR3 nucleotides read TGTGCCAGCAGCCTTGGGACACGGAGCAACGTCCTGACTTTC. Its translation: CASSLGTRSNVLTF.

The V gene is TRBV10-2, the J gene TRBJ2-2; 10 nucleotides match TRBD1. V was pared by 2 bases and J by 2 bases, with 5 bases of the junction left unmatched. CDR1 is WSHSY, CDR2 SAAADI, per germline. This CDR3 comprises 17 residues. CDR3 loop: CASSEGTGARNTGELFF. CDR3 DNA sequence: TGCGCCAGCAGTGAGGGGACAGGGGCGCGAAACACCGGGGAGCTGTTTTTT.

The V call is TRBV20-1, the J call TRBJ1-6, with a tentative D call TRBD1 (5 bases). Germline CDR1 and CDR2: DFQATT and SNEGSKA (reference sequence). Trimming took 5 bases from V and 7 from J, leaving 12 bases between them. The CDR3 covers 13 residues. The CDR3 here is CSAQGPTNSPLHF. Written as DNA, the CDR3 is TGCAGTGCTCAGGGACCGACGAATTCACCCCTCCACTTT.

The rearrangement joins TRBV10-3 to TRBJ1-6; a possible D gene is TRBD1 (6 bases). The CDR3 runs 15 residues. With 6 bases removed from V and 9 bases from J, the gap between germline ends came to 18 bases. From germline, CDR1 is ENHRY and CDR2 SYGVKD. The CDR3: CAISAKQGSGSPLHF. CDR3 sequence (DNA): TGTGCCATCAGCGCGAAACAGGGATCTGGTTCACCCCTCCACTTT.

This clonotype was seen many times. This sequence joins TRBV24-1 and TRBJ1-5; the D gene is possibly TRBD1 (6 bases). CDR3 length: 18 amino acids. Trimming removed 0 bases from V and 4 bases from J, with 18 bases in between. The germline V gene encodes CDR1 KGHDR and CDR2 SFDVKD. The CDR3 is CATSDLQRSGQRNQPQHF. The CDR3 DNA reads as TGTGCCACCAGTGATTTGCAGAGGAGCGGACAGAGAAATCAGCCCCAGCATTTT.

This clonotype was counted between two and nine times. The chain uses TRBV5-1 and TRBJ2-7; a possible D gene is TRBD1 (8 bases). The V and J ends lost 5 bases and 6 bases respectively, with 18 bases between them. Germline CDR1 is SGHRS and CDR2 is YFSETQ. The CDR3 spans 14 residues. CDR3 sequence reads: CASSRIQGGGEQYF. Written as DNA, the CDR3 is TGCGCCAGCAGTCGGATACAGGGGGGGGGCGAGCAGTACTTC.

This chain joins TRBV6-5 and TRBJ2-5, with 7 bases matching TRBD1. The V gene end was trimmed by 5 bases and the J gene end by 5 bases; junction bases not matched to a gene: 8. Germline CDR1 MNHEY, CDR2 SVGAGI. The CDR3 is made up of 14 amino acids. CDR3 residues: CASSGDSLGETQYF. In DNA form, the CDR3 reads TGTGCCAGCAGTGGGGACAGTTTGGGGGAGACCCAGTACTTC.

Details on this clonotype: At one of its ends the junction is not consistent with the germline gene, which may arise from a read error. V usage is TRBV7-9 and J usage is TRBJ2-6; 7 nucleotides agree with TRBD1. In germline, CDR1 is SEHNR, CDR2 FQNEAQ (reference sequence). The CDR3 runs 14 residues. This chain's CDR3 is CASSLGAGGNVLTF. The CDR3 region has the DNA TGTGCCAGCAGCTTAGGGGCAGGGGGCAACGTCCTGACTTTC.

The V and J genes are TRBV29-1 and TRBJ1-2, with TRBD1 as a possible D gene (6 bases). The CDR3 loop spans 11 amino acids. The ends were cut back, 7 bases at V and 5 bases at J, with 11 bases in the middle. In germline, CDR1 is SQVTM, CDR2 ANQGSEA. CDR3 coding DNA: TGCAGCGCTGGACAGAGTTATGGCTACACCTTC. As protein: CSAGQSYGYTF.